These 22 T cell receptor beta chains share one sample of origin, sequenced in a study of blood T cell repertoires in COVID-19. Repertoires were generated with immunoSEQ multiplex PCR, while TCRdb's copy carries only in-frame clones and drops some. The table records nearly 40,000 clones, around four fifths of them present only once. Input material: peripheral blood. The origin of the receptors is a man older than 75 with active or convalescent COVID-19.

This chain links TRBV19 with TRBJ2-7; D perhaps matches TRBD2 (6 bases). The CDR3 runs 14 residues. Germline V gives CDR1 LNHDA, CDR2 SQIVND (reference sequence). The V end lost 2 bases, the J end lost 3 bases, and 11 bases lay between the germline ends. The CDR3 loop reads CASSIMGLNYEQYF. The CDR3 DNA sequence: TGTGCCAGTAGTATAATGGGACTTAACTACGAGCAGTACTTC.

J is TRBJ2-2 and V is TRBV27, with 7 positions matching TRBD1. The CDR3 consists of 14 residues. Germline CDR1 reads MNHEY; CDR2 reads SMNVEV (reference sequence). J gave up 0 bases and V 6 bases, and 1 base lay outside the gene matches. The DNA for the CDR3 is TGTGCCAGCAGGGGGACAGCGAACACCGGGGAGCTGTTTTTT. Its protein is CASRGTANTGELFF.

This sequence joins TRBV10-3 and TRBJ1-1; D is uncertain. CDR3 size: 13 residues. CDR1 and CDR2 from the germline V gene are ENHRY and SYGVKD. V was cut by 6 bases and J by 3 bases, with 11 bases left in between. The CDR3 loop reads CAISDVTDTEAFF. Here the CDR3 DNA reads TGTGCCATCAGCGACGTTACAGACACTGAAGCTTTCTTT.

The chain carries TRBV7-9 and TRBJ1-1; maybe TRBD1 (5 bases). This CDR3 is built from 14 residues. Deletions cut 4 bases from V and 4 bases from J, with 13 bases between. Germline loops: CDR1 SEHNR, CDR2 FQNEAQ (reference sequence). The CDR3 reads CASSSSRVGTEAFF. The CDR3 DNA is TGTGCCAGCAGCTCGAGCAGGGTAGGCACTGAAGCTTTCTTT. The whole variable domain, remainder taken from reference TRBV7-9 and TRBJ1-1, is DTGVSQNPRHKITKRGQNVTFRCDPISEHNRLYWYRQTLGQGPEFLTYFQNEAQLEKSRLLSDRFSAERPKGSFSTLEIQRTEQGDSAMYLCASSSSRVGTEAFFGQGTRLTVV.

This clone was found a few times. The V gene is TRBV24-1, the J gene TRBJ2-5, with D possibly being TRBD2 (5 bases). The CDR3 covers 14 residues. Germline CDR1 is KGHDR and CDR2 is SFDVKD. With 5 bases removed from V and 4 bases from J, the gap between germline ends came to 13 bases. CDR3 bases: TGTGCCACCAGTGCCTTGGGAGATTCAGAGACCCAGTACTTC. Residues: CATSALGDSETQYF.

This chain links TRBV10-3 with TRBJ2-7; tentative D call: TRBD1 (8 bases). Germline-derived CDR1 and CDR2 are ENHRY and SYGVKD. Deletions cut 4 bases from V and 2 bases from J, with 12 bases between. This CDR3 is built from 14 residues. CDR3 residues: CAISVQGGTYEQYF. In nucleotides, the CDR3 is TGTGCCATCAGTGTACAGGGGGGGACCTACGAGCAGTACTTC.

This rearrangement joins TRBV19 to TRBJ2-2; D is possibly TRBD2 (6 bases). This CDR3 has 15 residues. V was shortened by 4 bases and J by 7 bases, with 16 bases between the two germline ends. Germline V CDR1 and CDR2: LNHDA, SQIVND (reference sequence). CDR3: CASSTNELAGGELFF. The CDR3 DNA reads TGTGCCAGTAGTACCAATGAACTAGCTGGCGGGGAGCTGTTTTTT.

This clone appeared once. The chain joins TRBV28 to TRBJ2-7, with D possibly being TRBD2 (5 bases). Germline assignment: CDR1 MDHEN and CDR2 SYDVKM. CDR3 length: 12 amino acids. Trimming left V 6 bases short and J 4 bases short, with 10 bases between. The CDR3 is CASSRSGYEQYF. CDR3 DNA sequence: TGTGCCAGCAGCCGGTCGGGGTACGAGCAGTACTTC.

V is TRBV29-1 and J is TRBJ1-5, with D possibly matching TRBD1 (5 bases). This CDR3 region has 14 residues. V dropped 4 bases and J dropped 0 bases, with 10 bases sitting between them. The V gene's germline CDR1 is SQVTM and CDR2 ANQGSEA. The CDR3 DNA follows: TGCAGCGTTGGGGGGGTTAATAGCAATCAGCCCCAGCATTTT. It translates to CSVGGVNSNQPQHF.

The rearrangement joins TRBV28 to TRBJ1-4; D is possibly TRBD1 (6 bases). The germline CDR1 and CDR2 sequences are MDHEN and SYDVKM. Trimming stripped 5 bases from V and 3 bases from J, with 16 bases between. The CDR3 runs to 16 residues. The CDR3 protein is CASSAHGQSANEKLFF. The CDR3 coding sequence is TGTGCCAGCAGTGCCCACGGACAGTCAGCTAATGAAAAACTGTTTTTT.

Here the CDR3 reads CASSVEMGLNEQFF. CDR3 nucleotide sequence: TGTGCCAGCAGCGTAGAAATGGGGCTAAATGAGCAGTTCTTC. This rearrangement joins TRBV9 to TRBJ2-1, with D possibly being TRBD1 (5 bases). CDR1 and CDR2 from the germline V gene are SGDLS and YYNGEE. CDR3 size: 14 residues. Trimming stripped 0 bases from V and 7 bases from J, with 11 bases between. The full variable domain, completed using reference TRBV9 and TRBJ2-1, is DSGVTQTPKHLITATGQRVTLRCSPRSGDLSVYWYQQSLDQGLQFLIQYYNGEERAKGNILERFSAQQFPDLHSELNLSSLELGDSALYFCASSVEMGLNEQFFGPGTRLTVL.

This sequence joins TRBV11-3 and TRBJ2-5, with 10 bases lining up with TRBD1. The CDR3 consists of 16 residues. V gave up 4 bases and J gave up 5 bases; unmatched junction bases: 10. The V gene's germline CDR1 is SGHNT and CDR2 YENEEA. CDR3 nucleotides: TGTGCCAGCAGCTCGTCAGGACAGGGGGGGTACGAGACCCAGTACTTC. Amino acid sequence: CASSSSGQGGYETQYF. The entire variable domain, with the rest obtained from reference TRBV11-3 and TRBJ2-5, is as follows: EAGVVQSPRYKIIEKKQPVAFWCNPISGHNTLYWYLQNLGQGPELLIRYENEEAVDDSQLPKDRFSAERLKGVDSTLKIQPAELGDSAVYLCASSSSGQGGYETQYFGPGTRLLVL.

The CDR3 region has the DNA TGTGCCAGCAGTGAAGCTGGAGGGCTGGTCTATGGCTACACCTTC. It codes for CASSEAGGLVYGYTF. The V gene is TRBV6-1, the J gene TRBJ1-2; D not certain. Germline CDR1 MNHNS, CDR2 SASEGT. Trimming pared 0 bases from V and 4 bases from J, leaving 12 bases between. The CDR3 sequence is 15 residues long.

This clone showed up just once. The chain uses TRBV14 and TRBJ2-7; maybe TRBD2 (5 bases). V was trimmed by 3 bases and J by 9 bases, leaving 18 bases between them. This CDR3 spans 14 amino acids. CDR1 SGHDN and CDR2 FVKESK come from the germline V gene. The CDR3 sequence is CASSQMGSGRGQYF. The CDR3 bases are TGTGCCAGCAGCCAGATGGGGTCCGGCCGGGGGCAGTACTTC. Full variable domain (outside the CDR3, taken from reference TRBV14 and TRBJ2-7): EAGVTQFPSHSVIEKGQTVTLRCDPISGHDNLYWYRRVMGKEIKFLLHFVKESKQDESGMPNNRFLAERTGGTYSTLKVQPAELEDSGVYFCASSQMGSGRGQYFGPGTRLTVT.

The chain recombines TRBV24-1 with TRBJ2-3; 10 bases are shared with TRBD2. CDR3 length equals 15 residues. Germline assignment: CDR1 KGHDR and CDR2 SFDVKD. V lost 4 bases and J lost 1; bases outside the gene matches: 1. CDR3 sequence: CATSESGRGTDTQYF. CDR3 DNA sequence: TGTGCCACCAGTGAAAGCGGGAGGGGCACAGATACGCAGTATTTT.

The chain joins TRBV3-1 (or the pseudogene TRBV3-2) to TRBJ2-7, with D possibly being TRBD2 (5 bases). Per germline, CDR1 LGHDT and CDR2 YNNKEL (reference sequence). This CDR3 is built from 16 residues. With 0 bases removed from V and 2 bases from J, the gap between germline ends came to 14 bases. CDR3 DNA sequence: TGTGCCAGCAGCCAAGATGCGGCTAGCCAAGCCTACGAGCAGTACTTC. The encoded protein is CASSQDAASQAYEQYF.

V is TRBV30 and J is TRBJ1-3; D gene ambiguous. The ends were cut back, 2 bases at V and 0 bases at J, with 5 bases in the middle. CDR3 length: 13 amino acids. Germline CDR1 is GTSNPN and CDR2 is SVGIG (reference sequence). CDR3 sequence reads: CAWSKSSGNTIYF. CDR3 coding DNA: TGTGCCTGGAGTAAGAGCTCTGGAAACACCATATATTTT.

The chain couples TRBV29-1 to TRBJ2-7; the match to TRBD1 covers 8 bases. Looked up from germline, CDR1 is SQVTM and CDR2 is ANQGSEA. The CDR3 has 18 amino acids. V lost 4 bases, J lost 0 bases, and 17 bases stayed unmatched. Here the CDR3 reads CSVGLAPRGRSISYEQYF. CDR3 in DNA: TGCAGCGTTGGCCTGGCCCCCAGGGGGCGATCTATCTCCTACGAGCAGTACTTC.

The chain employs TRBV7-6 and TRBJ2-1; 9 bases agree with TRBD1. Germline trimming cut 5 bases from V and 7 bases from J; bases unmatched to any gene: 9. Per the germline V gene, CDR1 is SGHVS and CDR2 is FNYEAQ. This CDR3 comprises 15 residues. CDR3 nucleotides: TGTGCCAGCAGCCTGAACCCGGGACAGGGAAATGAGCAGTTCTTC. Translation gives CASSLNPGQGNEQFF.

This clone was seen a few times. The chain joins TRBV11-2 to TRBJ1-1; 7 bases fit TRBD1. CDR1 SGHAT and CDR2 FQNNGV come from the germline V gene. CDR3 size: 15 residues. Trimming took 5 bases from V and 8 from J; bases not matched to a gene: 14. CDR3 bases: TGTGCCAGCAGCGTGACAGGGAAGGGGCACTTAGAAGCTTTCTTT. Protein: CASSVTGKGHLEAFF.

The chain is built from TRBV27 and TRBJ2-7; 15 bases match TRBD2. V trimming: 6 bases; J trimming: 5 bases; junction bases outside the gene matches: 5. Germline V gene sequence: CDR1 MNHEY, CDR2 SMNVEV (reference sequence). The CDR3 contains 15 residues. DNA for the CDR3: TGTGCCAGCAGGCACGGGACTAGCGGGGGGAACGAGCAGTACTTC. It yields the protein CASRHGTSGGNEQYF.

J is TRBJ1-6 and V is TRBV27; 7 nucleotides align to TRBD1. Unmatched junction bases numbered 2, after V lost 2 bases and J lost 13 bases. The CDR3 extends over 12 amino acids. CDR1 and CDR2 (germline): MNHEY, SMNVEV (reference sequence). The CDR3: CASSLAGGPLHF. The CDR3, as DNA: TGTGCCAGCAGTTTAGCAGGGGGTCCCCTCCACTTT.